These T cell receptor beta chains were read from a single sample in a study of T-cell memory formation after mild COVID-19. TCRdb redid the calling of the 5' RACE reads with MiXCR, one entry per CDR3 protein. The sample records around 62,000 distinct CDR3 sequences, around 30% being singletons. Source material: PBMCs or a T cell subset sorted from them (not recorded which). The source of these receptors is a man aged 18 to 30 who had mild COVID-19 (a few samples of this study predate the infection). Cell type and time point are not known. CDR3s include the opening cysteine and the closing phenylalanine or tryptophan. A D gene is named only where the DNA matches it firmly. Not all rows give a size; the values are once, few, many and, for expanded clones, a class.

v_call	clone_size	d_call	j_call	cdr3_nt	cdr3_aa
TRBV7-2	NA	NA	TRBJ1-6	TGTGCCAGCAGCCCACACAGCGGGACACTCCAGGGATCACCCCTCCACTTT	CASSPHSGTLQGSPLHF
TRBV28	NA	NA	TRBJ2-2	TGTGCCAGCAGTAGCCCCCTTGGGGTTCGGCTCAGGGAGCTGTTTTTT	CASSSPLGVRLRELFF
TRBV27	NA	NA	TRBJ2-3	TGTGCCAGCAGTTTAGCCGGCCCCGAGGGTACGCAGTATTTT	CASSLAGPEGTQYF
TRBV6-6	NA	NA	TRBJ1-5	TGTGCCAGCAGAACAAGTGACAGAGAGATCGTCAATCAGCCCCAGCATTTT	CASRTSDREIVNQPQHF
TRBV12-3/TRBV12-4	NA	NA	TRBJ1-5	TGTGCCAGCAGCTCTGGGACTGGATACAATCAGCCCCAGCATTTT	CASSSGTGYNQPQHF
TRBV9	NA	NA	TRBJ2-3	TGTGCCAGCAGCTGGAGCTTGGACGGCACAGATACGCAGTATTTT	CASSWSLDGTDTQYF
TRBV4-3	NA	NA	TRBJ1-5	TGCGCCAGCAGCCAGTACAGGGCTCGGGATCAGCCCCAGCATTTT	CASSQYRARDQPQHF
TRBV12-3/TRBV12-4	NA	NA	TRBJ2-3	TGTGCCAGCAGTTCCGGGCTCAGCACAGATACGCAGTATTTT	CASSSGLSTDTQYF
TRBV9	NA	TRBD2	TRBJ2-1	TGTGCCAGCAGCGTTAGCGGGGGGCACTACAATGAGCAGTTCTTC	CASSVSGGHYNEQFF
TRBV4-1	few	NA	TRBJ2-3	TGCGCCAGCAGCGTAAGCTCCTCTAGCACAGATACGCAGTATTTT	CASSVSSSSTDTQYF
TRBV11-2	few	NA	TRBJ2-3	TGTGCCAGCAGCTTATGGGGTTCAGCGGGAGATACGCAGTATTTT	CASSLWGSAGDTQYF
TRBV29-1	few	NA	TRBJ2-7	TGCAGCGTTGGGGGTCTGTACGGGCAGTACTTC	CSVGGLYGQYF
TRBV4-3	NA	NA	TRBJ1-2	TGCGCCAGCAGCCCTCAGGGTAACTATGGCTACACCTTC	CASSPQGNYGYTF
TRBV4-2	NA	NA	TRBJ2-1	TGTGCCAGCAGCCAAGATTCGATTGAGCAGTTCTTC	CASSQDSIEQFF
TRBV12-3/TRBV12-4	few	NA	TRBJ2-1	TGTGCCAGCAGCATTAATGAGCAGTTCTTC	CASSINEQFF
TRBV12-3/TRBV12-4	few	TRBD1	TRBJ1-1	TGTGCCAGCAGTTTACTGGGACAGCGAGAAGCTTTCTTT	CASSLLGQREAFF
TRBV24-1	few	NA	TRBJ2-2	TGTGCCACCAGTGAGGGGGGGCACACCGGGGAGCTGTTTTTT	CATSEGGHTGELFF
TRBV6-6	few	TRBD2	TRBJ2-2	TGTGCCAGCAGAGCTCCCCTGACTAGCGGGGGGGCGAGGGCCGGGGAGCTGTTTTTT	CASRAPLTSGGARAGELFF
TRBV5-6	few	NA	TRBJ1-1	TGTGCCAGCTTGGAAGGGTACGGGACGCCGGCTGAAGCTTTCTTT	CASLEGYGTPAEAFF
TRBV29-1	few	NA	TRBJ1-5	TGCAGCGTTGTGGGTTTGGTCGGTACGTCCCAGCATTTT	CSVVGLVGTSQHF
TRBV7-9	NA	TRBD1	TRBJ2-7	TGTGCCAGCAGCCCGACAGGGGGTCCCTACGAGCAGTACTTC	CASSPTGGPYEQYF
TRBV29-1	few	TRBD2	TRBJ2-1	TGCAGCGTGGTATCGACTAGCGGGGGGTGGAATGAGCAGTTCTTC	CSVVSTSGGWNEQFF
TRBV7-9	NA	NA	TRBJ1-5	TGTGCCAGCAGCCGGACAGATGGCAATCAGCCCCAGCATTTT	CASSRTDGNQPQHF
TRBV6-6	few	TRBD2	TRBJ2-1	TGTGCCAGCACCCTCCTAGCGGGGGCCTACAATGAGCAGTTCTTC	CASTLLAGAYNEQFF
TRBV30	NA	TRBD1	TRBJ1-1	TGTGCCTGGGACGCTATGCCAGGGGGTAACACTGAAGCTTTCTTT	CAWDAMPGGNTEAFF
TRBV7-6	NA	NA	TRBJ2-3	TGTGCCAGCAGCTATACAGGGGAGGGGGATACGCAGTATTTT	CASSYTGEGDTQYF
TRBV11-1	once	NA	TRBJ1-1	TGTGCCAGCAGCCCTCGCGGGGGTCCCACTGAAGCTTTCTTT	CASSPRGGPTEAFF
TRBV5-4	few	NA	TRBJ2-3	TGTGCCAGCAGCGCCCGTACTAGTGCGGCCGCAGATACGCAGTATTTT	CASSARTSAAADTQYF
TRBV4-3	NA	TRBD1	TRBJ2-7	TGCGCCAGCAGCCAAGATTGGGGACAGGGTAACGAGCAGTACTTC	CASSQDWGQGNEQYF
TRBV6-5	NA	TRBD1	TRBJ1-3	TGTGCCAGCAGTTCGGACAGGGGAACTGGAAACACCATATATTTT	CASSSDRGTGNTIYF
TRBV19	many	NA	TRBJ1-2	TGTGCCAGTAAATCCTGGCAGAACTATGGCTACACCTTC	CASKSWQNYGYTF
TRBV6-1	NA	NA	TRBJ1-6	TGTGCTAACCGTGGGGGCTGGGATAATTCACCCCTCCACTTT	CANRGGWDNSPLHF
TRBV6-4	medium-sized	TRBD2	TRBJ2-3	TGTGCCAGCAGTGAAACTAGCGGGGGGGCAGATACGCAGTATTTT	CASSETSGGADTQYF
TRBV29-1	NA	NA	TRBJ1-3	TGCAGCGGTGGGTGGGGTACCGATGGAAACACCATATATTTT	CSGGWGTDGNTIYF
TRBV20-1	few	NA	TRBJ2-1	TGCAGTGCTAGAGTTCACCAATCCTACAATGAGCAGTTCTTC	CSARVHQSYNEQFF
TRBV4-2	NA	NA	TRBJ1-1	TGTGCCAGCAGCCAAGGACCTCGGAACACTGAAGCTTTCTTT	CASSQGPRNTEAFF
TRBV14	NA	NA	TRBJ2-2	TGTGCCAGCAGCCCCGACGGGGCGGCGAACACCGGGGAGCTGTTTTTT	CASSPDGAANTGELFF
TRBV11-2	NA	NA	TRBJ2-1	TGTGCCAGCAGCTTAGCAGACAGGGAGGTGGATGAGCAGTTCTTC	CASSLADREVDEQFF
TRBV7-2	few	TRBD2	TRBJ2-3	TGTGCCAGCACCCGGGGGGGCCGGGTCGCAGATACGCAGTATTTT	CASTRGGRVADTQYF
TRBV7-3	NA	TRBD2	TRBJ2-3	TGTGCCAGCAGTCGCGGGGGGGCGTCAGATACGCAGTATTTT	CASSRGGASDTQYF
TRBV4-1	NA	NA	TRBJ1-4	TGCGCCAGCAGCCTACTCGGAGGAACTAATGAAAAACTGTTTTTT	CASSLLGGTNEKLFF
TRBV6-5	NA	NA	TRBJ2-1	TGTGCCAGCGGTGGAGGCCACAATGAGCAGTTCTTC	CASGGGHNEQFF
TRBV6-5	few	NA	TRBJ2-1	TGTGCCAGCAGCCGGCCCCTTAGCAATGAGCAGTTCTTC	CASSRPLSNEQFF
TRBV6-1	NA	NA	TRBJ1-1	TGTGCCAGCAGTGAACGGGAAAACACTGAAGCTTTCTTT	CASSERENTEAFF
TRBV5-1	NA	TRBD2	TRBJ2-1	TGCGCCAGCAGCTGGACCCTAGCGGACCCTTACAATGAGCAGTTCTTC	CASSWTLADPYNEQFF
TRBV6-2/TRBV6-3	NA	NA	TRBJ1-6	TGTGCCAGCAGTCTCCGTTCAGGGGCTAATTCACCCCTCCACTTT	CASSLRSGANSPLHF
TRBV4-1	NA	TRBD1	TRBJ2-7	TGCGCCAGCAGCCAAGGGCAGGGGGCTTACGAGCAGTACTTC	CASSQGQGAYEQYF
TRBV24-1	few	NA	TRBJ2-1	TGTGCCACCAGTGATCCCAGGAATACCCCCAATGAGCAGTTCTTC	CATSDPRNTPNEQFF
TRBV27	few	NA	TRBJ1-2	TGTGCCAGCAGTTTTGGTGGGGGGAGCTATGGCTACACCTTC	CASSFGGGSYGYTF
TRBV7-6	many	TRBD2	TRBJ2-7	TGTGCCAGCAGCTTATCCGGCGGGGGGCAGTACGAGCAGTACTTC	CASSLSGGGQYEQYF
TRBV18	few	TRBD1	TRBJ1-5	TGTGCCAGCTCACCGGGGACAGGGGTGGTTGGCAATCAGCCCCAGCATTTT	CASSPGTGVVGNQPQHF
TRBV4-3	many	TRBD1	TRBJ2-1	TGCGCCAGCAGCAAGTACGGTCAGGGGGACAATGAGCAGTTCTTC	CASSKYGQGDNEQFF
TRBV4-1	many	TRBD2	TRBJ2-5	TGCGCCAGCAGCCAAGCGGCGCTAGCGGGGGGCGGGCGAGAGACCCAGTACTTC	CASSQAALAGGGRETQYF
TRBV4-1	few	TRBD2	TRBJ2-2	TGCGCCAGCAGCGTGCGGGGGGAAGGCTCCGGGGAGCTGTTTTTT	CASSVRGEGSGELFF
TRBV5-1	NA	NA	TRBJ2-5	TGCGCCAGCAGCTTGGAGACCCAGTACTTC	CASSLETQYF
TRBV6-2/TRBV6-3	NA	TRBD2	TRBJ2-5	TGTGCCAGCAGTTATGGGGGGGAGCCACAAGAGACCCAGTACTTC	CASSYGGEPQETQYF
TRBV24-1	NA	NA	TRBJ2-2	TGTGCCACCAGTGATTTCACGGGGGCGACCGGGGAGCTGTTTTTT	CATSDFTGATGELFF
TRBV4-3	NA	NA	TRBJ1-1	TGCGCCAGCAGCCAAGAGGGGGTGATGAACACTGAAGCTTTCTTT	CASSQEGVMNTEAFF
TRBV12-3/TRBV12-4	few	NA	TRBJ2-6	TGTGCCAGCAGTTTTCAGAGCTCTGGGGCCAACGTCCTGACTTTC	CASSFQSSGANVLTF